This T cell receptor (beta chain) is from a study of cytomegalovirus exposure and HLA in healthy donors. Study-wide results and limits: Later work showed greater clonal expansion in HLA-associated TCR beta chains than in equally common others.

The CDR3 runs 16 residues. Trimming left V 2 bases short and J 8 bases short, with 18 bases between. Per the germline V gene, CDR1 is LGHNA and CDR2 is YSLEER. PCR employed 60 Vbeta and 13 Jbeta primers. The method was immunoSEQ multiplex PCR; TCRdb's version includes in-frame clones alone and lacks a portion of them. The sample totals about 170,000 clones. As concerns this clone: Its antigen is not identified.

This clonotype was obtained from a young woman in good health and CMV-seropositive. This rearrangement joins TRBV4-3 to TRBJ1-4, with D possibly TRBD1 on 6 matching bases. The specimen was PBMCs. Here the CDR3 reads CASSQRRGGLREKLFF. The CDR3, as DNA: TGCGCCAGCAGCCAAAGGCGGGGGGGGCTGCGGGAAAAACTGTTTTTT.